These 6 T cell receptor beta chains share one sample of origin, sequenced in a study of blood T cell repertoires in COVID-19. The method was immunoSEQ multiplex PCR; TCRdb's version includes in-frame clones alone and lacks a portion of them. The table includes under 300,000 clones, roughly 90% detected once. The sequenced material came from peripheral blood. These receptors all stem from a young woman with acute or convalescent COVID-19.

The rearrangement links TRBV21-1 to TRBJ1-1; TRBD1, the table's D call, was not compared with the DNA. TRBV21-1 is labeled a pseudogene. The CDR3 runs to 19 residues. The CDR3 sequence: CASSKRSKTGAYQNTEAFF. Written as DNA, the CDR3 is TGTGCCAGCAGCAAACGGTCTAAGACAGGGGCGTACCAGAACACTGAAGCTTTCTTT.

The rearrangement uses TRBV2 and TRBJ1-5, with a weak D call TRBD1 (5 bases). Germline CDR1 and CDR2: SNHLY and FYNNEI. This CDR3 comprises 13 residues. Deletions cut 3 bases from V and 4 bases from J, with 7 bases between. The DNA of the CDR3 is TGTGCCAGCAGTGATAAGGGGAATCAGCCCCAGCATTTT. Amino acids: CASSDKGNQPQHF.

The chain links TRBV27 to TRBJ1-6; 7 bases line up with TRBD1. Germline loops: CDR1 MNHEY, CDR2 SMNVEV (reference sequence). J gave up 11 bases and V 2 bases, and 12 bases lay outside the gene matches. CDR3 size: 16 residues. CDR3 sequence: CASSLDRASPGTPLHF. The CDR3 DNA follows: TGTGCCAGCAGTTTAGACAGGGCGAGTCCTGGGACACCCCTCCACTTT.

This clone occurred once. This same CDR3 is encoded by further DNA sequences in the sample. The rearrangement links TRBV5-1 to TRBJ2-7; unclear D gene. Germline-derived CDR1 and CDR2 are SGHRS and YFSETQ. Trimming shortened V by 0 bases and J by 1 base, and 5 bases separated the two germline ends. The CDR3 contains 13 residues. Here the CDR3 DNA reads TGCGCCAGCAGCTTGGGTTCGTCCTACGAGCAGTACTTC. Translated, it gives CASSLGSSYEQYF.

The chain is built from TRBV5-1 and TRBJ1-1, with 9 bases fitting TRBD1. The V and J ends lost 6 bases and 2 bases, in that order; junction bases with no gene match: 8. From germline, CDR1 is SGHRS and CDR2 YFSETQ. The CDR3 sequence is 15 residues long. In nucleotides, the CDR3 is TGCGCCAGCACAGATTACAGGGGGCGCAACACTGAAGCTTTCTTT. Amino acid sequence: CASTDYRGRNTEAFF. The variable domain in full, with the rest retrieved from reference TRBV5-1 and TRBJ1-1, is KAGVTQTPRYLIKTRGQQVTLSCSPISGHRSVSWYQQTPGQGLQFLFEYFSETQRNKGNFPGRFSGRQFSNSRSEMNVSTLELGDSALYLCASTDYRGRNTEAFFGQGTRLTVV.

The chain uses TRBV29-1 and TRBJ2-5; 9 bases line up with TRBD2. The CDR3 sequence is 16 residues long. J lost 2 bases, V lost 6 bases, and 13 bases had no gene match. Germline CDR1 SQVTM, CDR2 ANQGSEA. The CDR3 loop reads CSVSGGRVGLQETQYF. CDR3 DNA: TGCAGCGTCAGTGGCGGGAGGGTTGGATTGCAAGAGACCCAGTACTTC.